This T cell receptor (beta chain) is from a study of cytomegalovirus exposure and HLA in healthy donors. On the study more broadly: The study's early data release held 80 million to 95 million unique TCRs from HLA-typed donors.

The CDR3 covers 15 residues. The germline V gene encodes CDR1 SGHVS and CDR2 FQNEAQ. Trimming stripped 1 base from V and 0 bases from J, with 7 bases between. Overall study findings and caveats: An observed cluster of highly shared sequence variants was recorded as a likely sequencing artifact. Across all donors, roughly uniform sequencing depth was an assumption of the presence/absence analyses.

With 60 Vbeta and 13 Jbeta primers, the PCR was carried out. Using immunoSEQ multiplex PCR, the repertoire was profiled, and TCRdb retains in-frame clones only, with some absent. The sample has 120,000 to 150,000 clones, about 82% seen once; the top ten hold more than 3.5%. Samples came from healthy bone marrow donors. Worth noting for this clone: The antigen remains undetermined.

The V and J genes are TRBV7-8 and TRBJ1-5; no clear D gene. The receptor was isolated from a woman aged 40 to 50 in good health and CMV-seropositive. The specimen was PBMCs. CDR3 nucleotides: TGTGCCAGCAGCTTAGATACTCCTAGCAATCAGCCCCAGCATTTT. It encodes CASSLDTPSNQPQHF.